A selection of T cell receptor beta chains follows, all from one sample in a study of identifying expanded T cells in peripheral blood. Only in-frame clones appear in the TCRdb table, and some are missing; sequencing was by immunoSEQ multiplex PCR. The data hold roughly 100,000 clones, with 88% observed a single time. Sample: blood. The receptors originated from a person aged 18 to 75 in good health. Both conserved end residues are part of each CDR3. Fields, in order: D gene, J gene, V gene, clone size, CDR3 protein, CDR3 DNA. The D gene is left open where the match is weak. Clone size is shown for a subset of rows, as once, few, many or a class of expanded clone.

d_gene: TRBD2
j_gene: TRBJ2-3
v_gene: TRBV19
abundance: NA
CDR3aa: CASSTRTSGLSFTDTQYF
CDR3nt: TGTGCCAGTAGTACCCGGACTAGCGGTCTATCATTCACAGATACGCAGTATTTT

d_gene: NA
j_gene: TRBJ2-7
v_gene: TRBV7-3
abundance: NA
CDR3aa: CASSFGGYNEQYF
CDR3nt: TGTGCCAGCAGCTTTGGAGGGTATAACGAGCAGTACTTC

d_gene: TRBD1
j_gene: TRBJ1-1
v_gene: TRBV30
abundance: NA
CDR3aa: CAWSGQGEVAFF
CDR3nt: TGTGCCTGGAGTGGACAGGGAGAGGTTGCTTTCTTT

d_gene: TRBD1
j_gene: TRBJ1-2
v_gene: TRBV28
abundance: NA
CDR3aa: CASSSDRAVDTF
CDR3nt: TGTGCCAGCAGTTCAGACAGGGCCGTCGACACCTTC

d_gene: TRBD2
j_gene: TRBJ2-2
v_gene: TRBV6-5
abundance: NA
CDR3aa: CASKGLADTGELFF
CDR3nt: TGTGCCAGCAAGGGACTAGCGGACACCGGGGAGCTGTTTTTT

d_gene: TRBD1
j_gene: TRBJ1-1
v_gene: TRBV7-9
abundance: NA
CDR3aa: CASSIRQGGVDTEAFF
CDR3nt: TGTGCCAGCAGCATCAGACAGGGAGGTGTTGACACTGAAGCTTTCTTT

d_gene: NA
j_gene: TRBJ1-2
v_gene: TRBV5-1
abundance: NA
CDR3aa: CASNSAYRAKNYGYTF
CDR3nt: TGCGCCAGCAACTCTGCGTACAGGGCCAAAAACTATGGCTACACCTTC

d_gene: NA
j_gene: TRBJ2-1
v_gene: TRBV7-3
abundance: few
CDR3aa: CASSQRSYNEQFF
CDR3nt: TGTGCCAGCAGCCAGAGGTCCTACAATGAGCAGTTCTTC

d_gene: TRBD1
j_gene: TRBJ2-7
v_gene: TRBV5-1
abundance: NA
CDR3aa: CASGRDSSYEQYF
CDR3nt: TGCGCCAGCGGTAGGGACAGCTCCTACGAGCAGTACTTC

d_gene: NA
j_gene: TRBJ2-1
v_gene: TRBV7-8
abundance: NA
CDR3aa: CASSSGLAGSEQFF
CDR3nt: TGTGCCAGCAGCTCGGGACTCGCAGGGAGTGAGCAGTTCTTC

d_gene: NA
j_gene: TRBJ1-1
v_gene: TRBV28
abundance: once
CDR3aa: CASSLLRGSAFF
CDR3nt: TGTGCCAGCAGTTTATTGAGGGGAAGCGCTTTCTTT

d_gene: NA
j_gene: TRBJ2-2
v_gene: TRBV11-2
abundance: NA
CDR3aa: CASSLESRVIGELFF
CDR3nt: TGTGCCAGCAGCTTAGAATCCAGGGTCATCGGGGAGCTGTTTTTT

d_gene: NA
j_gene: TRBJ2-1
v_gene: TRBV4-3
abundance: NA
CDR3aa: CASSQAEPWGDTAGEQFF
CDR3nt: TGCGCCAGCAGCCAAGCGGAGCCCTGGGGGGACACAGCCGGTGAGCAGTTCTTC

d_gene: TRBD2
j_gene: TRBJ2-7
v_gene: TRBV9
abundance: NA
CDR3aa: CASSTGTSVYEQYF
CDR3nt: TGTGCCAGCAGTACCGGGACTAGCGTTTACGAGCAGTACTTC

d_gene: NA
j_gene: TRBJ1-1
v_gene: TRBV2
abundance: NA
CDR3aa: CASSAASPGSTEAFF
CDR3nt: TGTGCCAGCAGTGCAGCGTCCCCTGGGAGCACTGAAGCTTTCTTT

d_gene: TRBD2
j_gene: TRBJ2-7
v_gene: TRBV9
abundance: NA
CDR3aa: CASSVTSGDSYEQYF
CDR3nt: TGTGCCAGCAGCGTGACTAGCGGGGACTCCTACGAGCAGTACTTC

d_gene: NA
j_gene: TRBJ2-5
v_gene: TRBV5-4
abundance: NA
CDR3aa: CASSLSTQETQYF
CDR3nt: TGTGCCAGCAGCTTGAGTACTCAAGAGACCCAGTACTTC

d_gene: TRBD1
j_gene: TRBJ2-1
v_gene: TRBV6-4
abundance: NA
CDR3aa: CASSDIQGARYNEQFF
CDR3nt: TGTGCCAGCAGTGACATACAGGGGGCGCGCTACAATGAGCAGTTCTTC